The 2 T cell receptor beta chains reported below all come from one sample, sequenced in a study of T cell repertoires in cytomegalovirus infection. TCRdb reprocessed the reads via MiXCR and lists one record per CDR3 protein. The sample yields roughly 280,000 distinct CDR3 sequences, approximately 13% seen once. Material: PBMCs. The receptors were gathered from a human donor in good health (CMV status not recorded). Some clones in this sample may be carry-over from other donors' samples.

Only a few counts were recorded for this clonotype. The chain carries TRBV4-2 and TRBJ2-7; TRBD2 matches 15 bases. The CDR3 is 16 amino acids. J lost 6 bases, V lost 6 bases, and 9 bases had no gene match. Per the germline V gene, CDR1 is LGHNA and CDR2 is YNFKEQ. The CDR3 DNA reads TGTGCCAGCAGACCGTACCCGGGACTAGCGGGAGGCGAGCAGTACTTC. As protein: CASRPYPGLAGGEQYF.

This chain connects TRBV15 to TRBJ2-7, with 9 bases lining up with TRBD2. The V and J ends lost 3 bases and 2 bases, in that order; junction bases with no gene match: 8. The CDR3 contains 16 residues. Germline values: CDR1 LNHNV, CDR2 YYDKDF (reference sequence). CDR3 loop: CATSSGVAGGPYEQYF. The CDR3 DNA follows: TGTGCCACCAGCAGCGGTGTCGCGGGAGGGCCCTACGAGCAGTACTTC.